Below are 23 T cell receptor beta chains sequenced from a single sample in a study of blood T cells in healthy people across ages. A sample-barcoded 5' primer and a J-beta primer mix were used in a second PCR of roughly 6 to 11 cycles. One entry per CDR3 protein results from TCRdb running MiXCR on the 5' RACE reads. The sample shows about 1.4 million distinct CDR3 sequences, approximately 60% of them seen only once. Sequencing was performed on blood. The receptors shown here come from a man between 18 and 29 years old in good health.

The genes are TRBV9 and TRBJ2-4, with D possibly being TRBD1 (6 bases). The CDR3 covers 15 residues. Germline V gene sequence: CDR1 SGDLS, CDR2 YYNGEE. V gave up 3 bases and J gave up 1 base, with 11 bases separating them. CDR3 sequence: CASSGGGSAKNIQYF. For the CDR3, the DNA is TGTGCCAGCAGCGGAGGGGGATCGGCCAAAAACATTCAGTACTTC.

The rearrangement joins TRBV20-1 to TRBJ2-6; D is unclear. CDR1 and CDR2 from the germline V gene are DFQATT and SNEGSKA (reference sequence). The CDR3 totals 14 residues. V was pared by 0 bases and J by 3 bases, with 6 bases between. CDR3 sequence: CSAREVGGANVLTF. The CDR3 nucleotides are TGCAGTGCTAGAGAAGTCGGTGGGGCCAACGTCCTGACTTTC.

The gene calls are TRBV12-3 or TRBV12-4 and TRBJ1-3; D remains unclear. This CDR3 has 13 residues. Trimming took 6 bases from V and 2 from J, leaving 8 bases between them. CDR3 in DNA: TGTGCCAGCAGCCCCCCGCCTGGAAACACCATATATTTT. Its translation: CASSPPPGNTIYF.

The CDR3 loop reads CASSRPQEAFF. CDR3 in DNA: TGTGCCAGCAGTCGGCCCCAAGAAGCTTTCTTT. This sequence joins TRBV28 and TRBJ1-1; D unclear. V was cut by 5 bases and J by 8 bases, with 9 bases left in between. Germline V gene data show CDR1 as MDHEN and CDR2 as SYDVKM. This CDR3 spans 11 amino acids.

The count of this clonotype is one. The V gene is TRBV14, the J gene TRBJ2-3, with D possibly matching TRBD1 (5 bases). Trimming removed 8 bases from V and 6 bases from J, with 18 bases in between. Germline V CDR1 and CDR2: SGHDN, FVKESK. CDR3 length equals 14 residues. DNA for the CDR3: TGTGCCAGCGAGGAAACAGGAGACGGGGATACGCAGTATTTT. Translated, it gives CASEETGDGDTQYF. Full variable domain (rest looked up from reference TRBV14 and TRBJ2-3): EAGVTQFPSHSVIEKGQTVTLRCDPISGHDNLYWYRRVMGKEIKFLLHFVKESKQDESGMPNNRFLAERTGGTYSTLKVQPAELEDSGVYFCASEETGDGDTQYFGPGTRLTVL.

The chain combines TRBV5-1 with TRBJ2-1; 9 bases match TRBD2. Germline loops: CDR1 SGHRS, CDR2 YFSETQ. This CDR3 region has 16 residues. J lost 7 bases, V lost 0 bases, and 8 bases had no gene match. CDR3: CASSLAVAGGLNEQFF. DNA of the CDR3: TGCGCCAGCAGCTTGGCCGTGGCGGGAGGGCTGAATGAGCAGTTCTTC.

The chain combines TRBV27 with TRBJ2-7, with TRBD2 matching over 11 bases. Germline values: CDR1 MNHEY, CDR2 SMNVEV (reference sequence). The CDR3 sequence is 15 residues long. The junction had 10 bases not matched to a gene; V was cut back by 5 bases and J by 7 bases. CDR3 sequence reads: CASSPIAGGTTEQYF. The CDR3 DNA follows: TGTGCCAGCAGTCCTATAGCGGGGGGGACAACTGAGCAGTACTTC.

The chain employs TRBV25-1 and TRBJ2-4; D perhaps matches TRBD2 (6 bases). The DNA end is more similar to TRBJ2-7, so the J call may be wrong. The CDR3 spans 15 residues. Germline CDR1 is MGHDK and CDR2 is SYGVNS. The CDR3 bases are TGTGCCAGCACTCCCTGGGGTAGCGGTCGTGCCGAGCAGTACTTC. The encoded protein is CASTPWGSGRAEQYF.

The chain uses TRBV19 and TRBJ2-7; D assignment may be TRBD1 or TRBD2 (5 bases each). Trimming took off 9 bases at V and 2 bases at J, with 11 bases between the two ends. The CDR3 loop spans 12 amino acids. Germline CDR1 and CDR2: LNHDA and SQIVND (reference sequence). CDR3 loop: CASRDRTYEQYF. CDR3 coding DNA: TGTGCCAGCAGGGACCGAACCTACGAGCAGTACTTC.

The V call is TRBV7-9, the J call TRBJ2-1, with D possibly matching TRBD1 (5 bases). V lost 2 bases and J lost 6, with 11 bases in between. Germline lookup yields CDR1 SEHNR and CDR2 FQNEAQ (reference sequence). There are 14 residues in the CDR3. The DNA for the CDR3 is TGTGCCAGCAGCTTACCAGGGCCTGTCAATGAGCAGTTCTTC. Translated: CASSLPGPVNEQFF.

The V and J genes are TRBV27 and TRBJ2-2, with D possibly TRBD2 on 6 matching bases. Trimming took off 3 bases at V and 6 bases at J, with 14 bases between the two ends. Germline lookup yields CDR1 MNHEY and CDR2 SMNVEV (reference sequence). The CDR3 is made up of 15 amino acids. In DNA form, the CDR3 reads TGTGCCAGCAGTTTGTGGGAGGCCGGCCCCGGGGAGCTGTTTTTT. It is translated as CASSLWEAGPGELFF.

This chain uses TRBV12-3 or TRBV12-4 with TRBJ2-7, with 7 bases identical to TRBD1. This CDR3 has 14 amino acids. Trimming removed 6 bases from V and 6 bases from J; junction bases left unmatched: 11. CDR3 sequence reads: CASSQRTGWSEQYF. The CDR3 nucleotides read TGTGCCAGCAGCCAGCGGACAGGCTGGAGCGAGCAGTACTTC.

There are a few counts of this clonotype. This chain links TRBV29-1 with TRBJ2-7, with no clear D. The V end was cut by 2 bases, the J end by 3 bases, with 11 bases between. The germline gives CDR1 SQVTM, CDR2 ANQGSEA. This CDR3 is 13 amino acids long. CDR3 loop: CSVEYGPDYEQYF. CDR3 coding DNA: TGCAGCGTTGAATACGGGCCAGACTACGAGCAGTACTTC.

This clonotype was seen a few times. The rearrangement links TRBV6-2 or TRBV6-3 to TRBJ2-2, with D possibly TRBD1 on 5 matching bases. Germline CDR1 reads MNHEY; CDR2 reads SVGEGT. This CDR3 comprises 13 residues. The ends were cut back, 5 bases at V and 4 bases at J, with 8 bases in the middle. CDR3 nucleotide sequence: TGTGCCAGCAGTCCGACAGTCACCGGGGAGCTGTTTTTT. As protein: CASSPTVTGELFF.

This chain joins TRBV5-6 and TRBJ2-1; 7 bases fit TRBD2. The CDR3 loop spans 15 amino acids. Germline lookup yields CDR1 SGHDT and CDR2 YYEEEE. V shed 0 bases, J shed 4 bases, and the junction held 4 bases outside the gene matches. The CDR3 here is CASSLEAGVYNEQFF. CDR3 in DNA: TGTGCCAGCAGCTTGGAGGCGGGAGTATACAATGAGCAGTTCTTC.

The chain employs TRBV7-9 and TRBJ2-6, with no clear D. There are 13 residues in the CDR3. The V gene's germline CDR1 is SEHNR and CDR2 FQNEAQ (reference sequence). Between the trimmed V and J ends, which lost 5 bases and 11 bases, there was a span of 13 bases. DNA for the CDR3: TGTGCCAGCAGCCCTGGATTAGTCTACGTCCTGACTTTC. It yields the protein CASSPGLVYVLTF.

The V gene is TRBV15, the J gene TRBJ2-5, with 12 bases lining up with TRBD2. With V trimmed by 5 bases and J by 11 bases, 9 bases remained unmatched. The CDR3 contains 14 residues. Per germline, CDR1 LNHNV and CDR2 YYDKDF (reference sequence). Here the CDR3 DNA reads TGTGCCACCAGCCTAGCGGGGGGGTACAATGAGCAGTACTTC. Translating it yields CATSLAGGYNEQYF.

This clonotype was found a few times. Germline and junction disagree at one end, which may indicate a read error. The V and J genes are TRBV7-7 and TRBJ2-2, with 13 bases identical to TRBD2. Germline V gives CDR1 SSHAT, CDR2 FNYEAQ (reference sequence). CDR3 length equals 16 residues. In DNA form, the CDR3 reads TGTGCTAGCAGCTCAACTAGCGGGGGGGCCGGCGGGGAGCTGTTTTTT. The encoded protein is CASSSTSGGAGGELFF.

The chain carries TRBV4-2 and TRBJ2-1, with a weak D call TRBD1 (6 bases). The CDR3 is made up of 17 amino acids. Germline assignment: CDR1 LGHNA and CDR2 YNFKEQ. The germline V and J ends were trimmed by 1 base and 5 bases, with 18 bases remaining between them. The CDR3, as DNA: TGTGCCAGCAGCCAAGTCGAGACAGGCTTGGGAGACAATGAGCAGTTCTTC. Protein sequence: CASSQVETGLGDNEQFF.

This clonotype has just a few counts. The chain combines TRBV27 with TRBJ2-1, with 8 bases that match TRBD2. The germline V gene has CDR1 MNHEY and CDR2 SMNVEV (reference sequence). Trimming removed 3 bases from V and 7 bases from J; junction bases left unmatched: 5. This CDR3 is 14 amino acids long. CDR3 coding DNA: TGTGCCAGCAGTTTCGGGAGGGCGGGAAATGAGCAGTTCTTC. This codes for CASSFGRAGNEQFF.

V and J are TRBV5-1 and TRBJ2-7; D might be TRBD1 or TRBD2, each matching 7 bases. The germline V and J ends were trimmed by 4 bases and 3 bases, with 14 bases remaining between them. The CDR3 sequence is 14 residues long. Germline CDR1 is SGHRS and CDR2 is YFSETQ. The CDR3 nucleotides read TGCGCCAGCAGCAATGACAGGGAGGGCTACGAGCAGTACTTC. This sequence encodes CASSNDREGYEQYF.

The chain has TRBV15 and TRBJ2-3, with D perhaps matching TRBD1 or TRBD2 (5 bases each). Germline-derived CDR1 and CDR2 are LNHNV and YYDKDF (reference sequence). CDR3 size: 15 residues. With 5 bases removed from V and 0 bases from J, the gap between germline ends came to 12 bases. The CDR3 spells CATSQGTTSTDTQYF. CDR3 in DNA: TGTGCCACCAGCCAAGGGACCACTAGCACAGATACGCAGTATTTT. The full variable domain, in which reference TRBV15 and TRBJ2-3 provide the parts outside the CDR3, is DAMVIQNPRYQVTQFGKPVTLSCSQTLNHNVMYWYQQKSSQAPKLLFHYYDKDFNNEADTPDNFQSRRPNTSFCFLDIRSPGLGDTAMYLCATSQGTTSTDTQYFGPGTRLTVL.

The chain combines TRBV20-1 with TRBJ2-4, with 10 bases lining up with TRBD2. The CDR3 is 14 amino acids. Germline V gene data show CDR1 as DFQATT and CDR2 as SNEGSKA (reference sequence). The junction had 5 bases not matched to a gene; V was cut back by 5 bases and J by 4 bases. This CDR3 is CSALQGLAKNIQYF. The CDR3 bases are TGCAGTGCTTTACAGGGACTAGCGAAAAACATTCAGTACTTC.